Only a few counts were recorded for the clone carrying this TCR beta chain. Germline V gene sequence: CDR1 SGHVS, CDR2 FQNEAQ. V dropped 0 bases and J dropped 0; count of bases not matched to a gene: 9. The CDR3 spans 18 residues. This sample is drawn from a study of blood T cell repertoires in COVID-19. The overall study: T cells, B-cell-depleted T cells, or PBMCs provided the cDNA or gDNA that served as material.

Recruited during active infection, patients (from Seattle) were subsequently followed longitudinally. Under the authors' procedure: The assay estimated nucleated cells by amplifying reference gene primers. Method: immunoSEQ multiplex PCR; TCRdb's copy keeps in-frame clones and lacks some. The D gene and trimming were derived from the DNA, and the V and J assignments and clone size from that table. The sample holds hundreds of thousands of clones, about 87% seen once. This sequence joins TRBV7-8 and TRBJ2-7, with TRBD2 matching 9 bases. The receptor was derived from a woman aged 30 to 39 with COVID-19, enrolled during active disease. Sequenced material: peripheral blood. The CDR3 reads CASSLAAVVAGDSYEQYF. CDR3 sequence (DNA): TGTGCCAGCAGCTTAGCCGCCGTGGTAGCGGGGGACTCCTACGAGCAGTACTTC. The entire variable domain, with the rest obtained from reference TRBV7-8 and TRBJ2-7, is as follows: GAGVSQSPRYKVAKRGQDVALRCDPISGHVSLFWYQQALGQGPEFLTYFQNEAQLDKSGLPSDRFFAERPEGSVSTLKIQRTQQEDSAVYLCASSLAAVVAGDSYEQYFGPGTRLTVT.